Shown below are 14 T cell receptor beta chains from a single sample sequenced in a study of T cells after yellow fever vaccination. TCRdb re-called the 5' RACE reads with MiXCR, one entry per CDR3 protein. The data show 400,000 or so distinct CDR3 sequences, roughly 11% seen once. Material: PBMCs, obtained on the day of the first yellow fever vaccination. These receptors were collected from a young man who received the YFV17D yellow fever vaccine.

The V call is TRBV7-9, the J call TRBJ2-3; D not resolved. V was shortened by 4 bases and J by 5 bases, with 13 bases between the two germline ends. The CDR3 loop spans 14 amino acids. The germline CDR1 and CDR2 sequences are SEHNR and FQNEAQ (reference sequence). The CDR3 nucleotides are TGTGCCAGCAGCTCACAGACTCCGAAAGATACGCAGTATTTT. It translates to CASSSQTPKDTQYF.

V gene TRBV6-5 combines with J gene TRBJ1-2, with D unresolved. Looked up from germline, CDR1 is MNHEY and CDR2 is SVGAGI. There are 14 residues in the CDR3. Trimming removed 0 bases at V and 4 bases at J, with 9 bases between. CDR3 residues: CASSYSGQAYGYTF. In DNA form, the CDR3 reads TGTGCCAGCAGTTACTCGGGTCAGGCCTATGGCTACACCTTC.

The gene calls are TRBV7-9 and TRBJ2-2, with a weak D call TRBD2 (5 bases). The CDR3 sequence is 15 residues long. The germline V and J ends were trimmed by 2 bases and 5 bases, with 12 bases remaining between them. CDR1 and CDR2 (germline): SEHNR, FQNEAQ (reference sequence). Here the CDR3 DNA reads TGTGCCAGCAGCTTAAGACTACAAAGAACCGGGGAGCTGTTTTTT. It encodes CASSLRLQRTGELFF.

This clonotype appeared a few times. The chain combines TRBV19 with TRBJ2-5, with D possibly TRBD2 on 7 matching bases. The germline V and J ends were trimmed by 3 bases and 1 base, with 9 bases remaining between them. This CDR3 has 14 amino acids. Germline V gene lookup returns CDR1 LNHDA and CDR2 SQIVND (reference sequence). CDR3 sequence: CASSIAGAQETQYF. Here the CDR3 DNA reads TGTGCCAGTAGTATTGCGGGGGCCCAAGAGACCCAGTACTTC.

This clonotype was seen at least ten times. The chain is built from TRBV7-3 and TRBJ1-6; D uncertain. Trimming cost V 6 bases and J 0 bases, with 9 bases left between them. There are 15 residues in the CDR3. The germline V gene encodes CDR1 SGHTA and CDR2 FQGTGA. DNA of the CDR3: TGTGCCAGCAGTCGGCGTGACTCCTATAATTCACCCCTCCACTTT. It codes for CASSRRDSYNSPLHF.

This clonotype was detected a few times. This rearrangement joins TRBV2 to TRBJ1-5, with D possibly being TRBD1 (5 bases). This CDR3 contains 14 residues. The V end was cut by 4 bases, the J end by 5 bases, with 12 bases between. Germline loops: CDR1 SNHLY, CDR2 FYNNEI. The CDR3 DNA follows: TGTGCCAGCAGTGTTATGGGGGTGCATCAGCCCCAGCATTTT. It translates to CASSVMGVHQPQHF.

Here the CDR3 reads CSARDGQVEGYNSPLHF. As DNA, the CDR3 is TGCAGTGCTAGAGATGGTCAGGTAGAGGGATATAATTCACCCCTCCACTTT. The chain is built from TRBV20-1 and TRBJ1-6, with D uncertain. Trimming took 0 bases from V and 4 from J, leaving 16 bases between them. From germline, CDR1 is DFQATT and CDR2 SNEGSKA (reference sequence). The CDR3 length is 17 residues.

This clonotype was seen at least ten times. The CDR3: CASQPTEYNEQFF. CDR3 DNA sequence: TGCGCCAGCCAACCGACAGAGTACAATGAGCAGTTCTTC. V is TRBV5-1 and J is TRBJ2-1, with a tentative D call TRBD1 (5 bases). V lost 7 bases and J lost 4, with 12 bases in between. The CDR3 consists of 13 residues. From germline, CDR1 is SGHRS and CDR2 YFSETQ.

The chain joins TRBV9 to TRBJ2-3; 8 bases align to TRBD2. Germline values: CDR1 SGDLS, CDR2 YYNGEE. This CDR3 is built from 15 residues. V gave up 0 bases and J gave up 5 bases; unmatched junction bases: 5. The CDR3: CASSVEGAGVDTQYF. The CDR3 nucleotides read TGTGCCAGCAGCGTAGAGGGAGCGGGGGTAGATACGCAGTATTTT.

The chain employs TRBV3-1 and TRBJ2-1, with 9 bases that match TRBD2. From germline, CDR1 is LGHDT and CDR2 YNNKEL (reference sequence). There are 17 residues in the CDR3. The V segment lost 1 base and the J segment 3 bases; nucleotides outside the gene matches: 7. CDR3: CASSQGFRAGGYNEQFF. In nucleotides, the CDR3 is TGTGCCAGCAGCCAAGGTTTTCGAGCGGGAGGCTACAATGAGCAGTTCTTC.

The rearrangement joins TRBV20-1 to TRBJ2-5; D is unresolved. The V end lost 0 bases, the J end lost 5 bases, and 10 bases lay between the germline ends. The CDR3 spans 13 residues. Germline V gene data show CDR1 as DFQATT and CDR2 as SNEGSKA (reference sequence). The CDR3 DNA is TGCAGTGCTAGAGATGCTAGTGGGGAGACCCAGTACTTC. Residues: CSARDASGETQYF.

This clonotype was seen once. This sequence joins TRBV9 and TRBJ2-5; 10 bases are a match to TRBD2. Losses at the gene ends were 2 bases for V and 2 bases for J; bases not matched to a gene: 3. CDR1 and CDR2 from the germline V gene are SGDLS and YYNGEE. The length of the CDR3 is 15 residues. This CDR3 reads CASSVSGGHQETQYF. The DNA of the CDR3 is TGTGCCAGCAGCGTTAGCGGGGGGCATCAAGAGACCCAGTACTTC.

The gene calls are TRBV5-1 and TRBJ2-1; 7 bases line up with TRBD2. The V segment lost 1 base and the J segment 7 bases; nucleotides outside the gene matches: 8. The CDR3 is 15 residues long. Germline lookup yields CDR1 SGHRS and CDR2 YFSETQ. CDR3 protein: CASSLTSVSWNEQFF. The CDR3 DNA is TGCGCCAGCAGCTTGACTAGCGTATCATGGAATGAGCAGTTCTTC. The complete variable domain, with remaining parts taken from reference TRBV5-1 and TRBJ2-1, reads KAGVTQTPRYLIKTRGQQVTLSCSPISGHRSVSWYQQTPGQGLQFLFEYFSETQRNKGNFPGRFSGRQFSNSRSEMNVSTLELGDSALYLCASSLTSVSWNEQFFGPGTRLTVL.

This chain uses TRBV6-2 or TRBV6-3 with TRBJ1-6; D call uncertain. Looked up from germline, CDR1 is MNHEY and CDR2 is SVGEGT. Trimming took 6 bases from V and 10 from J, leaving 13 bases between them. The CDR3 runs 13 residues. CDR3 DNA sequence: TGTGCCAGCAGAGTTGGGATTGGGTCACCCCTCCACTTT. It is translated as CASRVGIGSPLHF.